This T cell receptor (beta chain) was retrieved from a study of blood T cell repertoires in COVID-19. Study background: The origin of the acute and convalescent COVID-19 samples was the United States, Italy and Spain.

Participant-reported clinical history was the basis for cohort assignment. Either two negative PCRs, clearance, or symptom resolution qualified Cohort 3 donors as recovered. Per the original data handling: Nucleated cell number was recorded as an estimate derived from reference gene primer amplification. The protocol was immunoSEQ multiplex PCR, while the TCRdb copy is restricted to in-frame clones and leaves out a portion. The V and J calls and clone size were taken over from that table, and D and trimming were inferred from the DNA. The data show about 300,000 clones, approximately 85% seen once. This clone was recorded a few times. What was sequenced was PBMCs or T cells enriched from blood (not recorded which). This TCR was sampled from a man aged 25-45 years who had recovered from COVID-19.

The CDR3 DNA follows: TGCAGCGCAATCCTAGGGACTAGCGGGGGGCCTGGGGAGACCCAGTACTTC. Translated, it gives CSAILGTSGGPGETQYF. The chain joins TRBV29-1 to TRBJ2-5; 15 bases are shared with TRBD2. The CDR3 extends over 17 amino acids. Trimming took 7 bases from V and 5 from J; bases not matched to a gene: 14. Germline V gives CDR1 SQVTM, CDR2 ANQGSEA.